This TCR beta chain was retrieved from a study of molecular identifiers for immune sequencing clone quantification. The ends were cut back, 2 bases at V and 3 bases at J, with 11 bases in the middle. CDR3 size: 14 residues. CDR1 is MNHNY and CDR2 is SVGAGI in the germline V gene (reference sequence). TCRdb ran MiXCR on the PCR reads and lists one entry per CDR3 protein. The data show approximately 500,000 distinct CDR3 sequences, around a fifth seen once. This clonotype was seen only a few times. A much larger clone differs from this one at a single base, so this may be a read error. No conserved phenylalanine or tryptophan is present at the end of the CDR3, so a read error is the likely explanation.

The V gene is TRBV6-6, the J gene TRBJ2-7; the D is unclear. Sample: naive CD8+ T cells from blood, with Jurkat cell RNA spiked in. As to subset: FACS-sorted CD8+CD4-CCR7+CD45RA+ naive T cells. The clonotype was recovered from a human donor in good health. Some libraries in this study had Jurkat cell RNA spiked in. This CDR3 is CASSYIDTVYEQYL. The CDR3 DNA is TGTGCCAGCAGTTACATCGACACGGTCTACGAGCAGTACCTC.